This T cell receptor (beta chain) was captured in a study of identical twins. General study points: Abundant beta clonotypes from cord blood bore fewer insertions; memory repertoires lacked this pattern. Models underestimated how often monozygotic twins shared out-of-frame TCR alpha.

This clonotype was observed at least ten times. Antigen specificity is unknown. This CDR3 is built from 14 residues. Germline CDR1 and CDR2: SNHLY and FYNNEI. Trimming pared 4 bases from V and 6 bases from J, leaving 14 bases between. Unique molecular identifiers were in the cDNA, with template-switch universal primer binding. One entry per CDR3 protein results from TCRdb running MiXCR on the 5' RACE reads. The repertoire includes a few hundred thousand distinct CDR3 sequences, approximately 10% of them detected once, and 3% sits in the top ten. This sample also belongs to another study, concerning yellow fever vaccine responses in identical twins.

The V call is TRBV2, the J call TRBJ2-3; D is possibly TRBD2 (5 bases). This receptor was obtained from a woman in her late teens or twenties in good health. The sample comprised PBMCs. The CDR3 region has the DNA TGTGCCAGCAGTGCCCGCCTGAGGGCCGATACGCAGTATTTT. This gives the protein CASSARLRADTQYF.